Shown below are 3 T cell receptor beta chains from a single sample sequenced in a study of blood T cell repertoires in COVID-19. Clones were read by immunoSEQ multiplex PCR, and TCRdb kept only the in-frame ones, dropping some. Of about 80,000 clones listed, about four fifths are singletons. The specimen sequenced was peripheral blood. These receptors came from a human donor in a cohort sampled during active COVID-19.

This sequence joins TRBV6-6 and TRBJ1-2; TRBD1 is a possible D gene (5 bases). The ends were cut back, 7 bases at V and 6 bases at J, with 15 bases in the middle. The CDR3 extends over 13 amino acids. The germline gives CDR1 MNHNY, CDR2 SVGAGI (reference sequence). The CDR3 DNA reads as TGTGCCAGCAAGGGGCACCTGAAGGATGGCTACACCTTC. This translates into CASKGHLKDGYTF.

This sequence joins TRBV28 and TRBJ2-4; 7 bases fit TRBD1. Germline CDR1 MDHEN, CDR2 SYDVKM. This CDR3 is built from 14 residues. After removal of 6 bases from V and 1 base from J, the junction contained 3 bases not matched to a gene. The CDR3 reads CASRPQGAKNIQYF. For the CDR3, the DNA is TGTGCCAGCAGACCACAGGGGGCCAAAAACATTCAGTACTTC. The whole variable domain, remainder taken from reference TRBV28 and TRBJ2-4, is DVKVTQSSRYLVKRTGEKVFLECVQDMDHENMFWYRQDPGLGLRLIYFSYDVKMKEKGDIPEGYSVSREKKERFSLILESASTNQTSMYLCASRPQGAKNIQYFGAGTRLSVL.

The chain is built from TRBV5-1 and TRBJ2-5; 15 bases are a match to TRBD2. Germline V gene lookup returns CDR1 SGHRS and CDR2 YFSETQ. J gave up 2 bases and V 0 bases, and 2 bases lay outside the gene matches. This CDR3 is 17 amino acids long. The CDR3 DNA follows: TGCGCCAGCAGCTTGGTTGGGACTAGCGGGAGGCAAGAGACCCAGTACTTC. It encodes CASSLVGTSGRQETQYF.